This TCR beta chain originates from a study of T cell repertoires in cytomegalovirus infection. Overall study context: From public TCR beta signatures came an indication of both CMV infection and matching HLA type.

This clonotype was observed a few times. What it recognizes is unknown. TCRdb processed the reads anew with MiXCR; each CDR3 protein has one entry. The sample carries approximately 500,000 distinct CDR3 sequences, about 33% recorded once. Germline trimming cut 7 bases from V and 5 bases from J; bases unmatched to any gene: 9. The CDR3 contains 15 residues. Germline V gene sequence: CDR1 MNHNS, CDR2 SASEGT. The sequence was collected from a human donor in good health (CMV status not recorded). Some clones in this sample may be carry-over from other donors' samples. The V and J genes are TRBV6-1 and TRBJ2-1; 9 bases are shared with TRBD2. Material: cultured PBMCs, obtained from culture after CMV antigen stimulation. In nucleotides, the CDR3 is TGTGCCAGCAATAAAGCGGGAGGAACCGACAATGAGCAGTTCTTC. Encoded protein: CASNKAGGTDNEQFF.